This TCR beta chain was observed in a study of blood T cell repertoires in COVID-19. Study as a whole: Both acute and convalescent COVID-19 samples were obtained from the United States, Italy and Spain. PBMCs, B-cell-depleted T cells, or T cells provided the cDNA or gDNA that made up the material.

Trimming cost V 8 bases and J 1 base, with 12 bases left between them. The germline gives CDR1 MNHEY, CDR2 SVGAGI. This CDR3 is 15 amino acids long. Assay used: immunoSEQ multiplex PCR; TCRdb lists only in-frame clones, some missing. This table holds 150,000 to 200,000 clones, 80% to 90% found once. The chain recombines TRBV6-5 with TRBJ2-6, with D maybe TRBD1 (6 bases). Sequencing was carried out using peripheral blood. This sequence originates from a man between 18 and 29 years old who had recovered from COVID-19. DNA of the CDR3: TGTGCCAGCGGCAAAGGGGGTTCTGGGGCCAACGTCCTGACTTTC. Amino acids: CASGKGGSGANVLTF.